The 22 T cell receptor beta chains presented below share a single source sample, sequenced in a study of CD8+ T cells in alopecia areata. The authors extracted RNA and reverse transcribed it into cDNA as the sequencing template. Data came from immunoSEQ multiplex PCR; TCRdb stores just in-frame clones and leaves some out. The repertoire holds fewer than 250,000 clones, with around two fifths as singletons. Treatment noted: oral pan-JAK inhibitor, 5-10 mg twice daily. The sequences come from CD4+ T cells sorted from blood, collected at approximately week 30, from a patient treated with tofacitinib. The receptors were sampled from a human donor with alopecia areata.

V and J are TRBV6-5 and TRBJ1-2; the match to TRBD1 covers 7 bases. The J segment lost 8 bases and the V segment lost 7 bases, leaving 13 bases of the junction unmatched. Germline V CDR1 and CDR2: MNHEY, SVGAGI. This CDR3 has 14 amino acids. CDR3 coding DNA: TGTGCCAGCACCTATGACAGGGTTAGAGGAGGCTACACCTTC. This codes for CASTYDRVRGGYTF.

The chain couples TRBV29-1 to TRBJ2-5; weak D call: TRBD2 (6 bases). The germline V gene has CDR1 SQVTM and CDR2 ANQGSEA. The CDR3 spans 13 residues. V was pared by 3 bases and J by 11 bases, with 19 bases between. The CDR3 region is CSVERSGSGEQYF. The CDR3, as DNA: TGCAGCGTTGAGAGGTCAGGGTCGGGGGAGCAGTACTTC.

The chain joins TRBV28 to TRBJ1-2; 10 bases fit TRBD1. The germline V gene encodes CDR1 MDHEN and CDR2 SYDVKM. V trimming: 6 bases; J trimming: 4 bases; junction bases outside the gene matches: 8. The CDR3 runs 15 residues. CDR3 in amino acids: CASSNGQGGAYGYTF. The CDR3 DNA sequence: TGTGCCAGCAGCAACGGACAGGGGGGCGCCTATGGCTACACCTTC.

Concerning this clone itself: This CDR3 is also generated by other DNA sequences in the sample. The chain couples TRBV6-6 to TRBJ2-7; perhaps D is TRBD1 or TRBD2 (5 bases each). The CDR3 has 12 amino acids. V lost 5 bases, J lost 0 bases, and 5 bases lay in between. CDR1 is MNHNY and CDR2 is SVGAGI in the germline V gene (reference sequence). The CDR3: CASSGTSYEQYF. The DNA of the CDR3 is TGTGCCAGCAGTGGGACCTCCTACGAGCAGTACTTC.

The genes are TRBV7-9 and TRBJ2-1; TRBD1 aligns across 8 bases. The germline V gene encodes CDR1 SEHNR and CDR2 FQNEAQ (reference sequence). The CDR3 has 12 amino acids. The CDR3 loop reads CAGQEDYNEQFF. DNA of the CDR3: TGTGCGGGACAGGAAGACTACAATGAGCAGTTCTTC.

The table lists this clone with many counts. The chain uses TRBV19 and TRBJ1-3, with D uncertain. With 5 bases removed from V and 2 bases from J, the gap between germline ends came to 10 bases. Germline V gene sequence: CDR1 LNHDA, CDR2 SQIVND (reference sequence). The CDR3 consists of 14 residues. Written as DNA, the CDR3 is TGTGCCAGTAGTCCAGATCAAACTGGAAACACCATATATTTT. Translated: CASSPDQTGNTIYF. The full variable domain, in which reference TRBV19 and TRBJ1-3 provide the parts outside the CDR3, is DGGITQSPKYLFRKEGQNVTLSCEQNLNHDAMYWYRQDPGQGLRLIYYSQIVNDFQKGDIAEGYSVSREKKESFPLTVTSAQKNPTAFYLCASSPDQTGNTIYFGEGSWLTVV.

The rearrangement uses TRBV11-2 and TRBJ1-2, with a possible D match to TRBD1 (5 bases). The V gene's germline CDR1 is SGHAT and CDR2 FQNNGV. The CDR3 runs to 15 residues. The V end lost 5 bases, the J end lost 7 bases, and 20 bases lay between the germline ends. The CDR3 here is CASSPSGGTIGGYTF. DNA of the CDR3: TGTGCCAGCAGCCCATCGGGCGGGACCATCGGTGGCTACACCTTC.

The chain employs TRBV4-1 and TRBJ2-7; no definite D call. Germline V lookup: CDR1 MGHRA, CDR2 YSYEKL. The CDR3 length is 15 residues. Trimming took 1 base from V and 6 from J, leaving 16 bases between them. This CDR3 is CASSQALLGRREQYF. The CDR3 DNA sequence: TGCGCCAGCAGCCAAGCTCTATTAGGGCGTCGCGAGCAGTACTTC.

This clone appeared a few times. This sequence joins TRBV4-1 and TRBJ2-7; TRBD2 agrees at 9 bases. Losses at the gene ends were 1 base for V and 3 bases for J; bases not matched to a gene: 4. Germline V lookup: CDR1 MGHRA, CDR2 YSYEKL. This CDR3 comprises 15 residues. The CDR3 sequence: CASSQGTSEIYEQYF. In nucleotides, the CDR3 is TGCGCCAGCAGCCAAGGGACTAGCGAAATCTACGAGCAGTACTTC.

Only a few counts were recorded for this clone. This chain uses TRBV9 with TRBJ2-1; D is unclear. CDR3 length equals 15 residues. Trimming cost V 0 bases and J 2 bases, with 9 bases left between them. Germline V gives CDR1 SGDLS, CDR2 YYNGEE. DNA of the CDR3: TGTGCCAGCAGCGTAGTGTCCGAAACCTACAATGAGCAGTTCTTC. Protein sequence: CASSVVSETYNEQFF.

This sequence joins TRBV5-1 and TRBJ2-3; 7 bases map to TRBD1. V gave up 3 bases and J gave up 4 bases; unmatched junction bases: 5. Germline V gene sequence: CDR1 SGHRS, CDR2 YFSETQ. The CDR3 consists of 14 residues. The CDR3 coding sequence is TGCGCCAGCAGCTCCGACAGGGCTGCAGATACGCAGTATTTT. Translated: CASSSDRAADTQYF.

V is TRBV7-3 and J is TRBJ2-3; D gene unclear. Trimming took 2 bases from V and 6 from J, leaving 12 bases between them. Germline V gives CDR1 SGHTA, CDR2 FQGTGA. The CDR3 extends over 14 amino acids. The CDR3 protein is CASSLLDVRDTQYF. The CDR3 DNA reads TGTGCCAGCAGCTTATTGGACGTCCGTGATACGCAGTATTTT.

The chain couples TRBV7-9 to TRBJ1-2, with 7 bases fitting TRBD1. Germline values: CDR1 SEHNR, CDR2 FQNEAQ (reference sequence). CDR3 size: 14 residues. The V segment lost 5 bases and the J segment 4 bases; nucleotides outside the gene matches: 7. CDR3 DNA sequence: TGTGCCAGCAGCCTGACAGGGAAAGGCTATGGCTACACCTTC. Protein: CASSLTGKGYGYTF.

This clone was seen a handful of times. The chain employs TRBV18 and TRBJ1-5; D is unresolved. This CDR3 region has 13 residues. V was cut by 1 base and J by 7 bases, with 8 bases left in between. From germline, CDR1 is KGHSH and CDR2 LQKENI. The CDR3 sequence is CASSPLGGQPQHF. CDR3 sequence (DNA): TGTGCCAGCTCACCACTGGGAGGACAGCCCCAGCATTTT.

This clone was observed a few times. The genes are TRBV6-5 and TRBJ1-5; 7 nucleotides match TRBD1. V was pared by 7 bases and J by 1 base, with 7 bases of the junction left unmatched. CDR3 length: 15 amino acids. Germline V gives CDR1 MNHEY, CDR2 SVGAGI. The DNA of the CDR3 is TGTGCCAGCAATCAAGGGGGCCTGAGCAATCAGCCCCAGCATTTT. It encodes CASNQGGLSNQPQHF.

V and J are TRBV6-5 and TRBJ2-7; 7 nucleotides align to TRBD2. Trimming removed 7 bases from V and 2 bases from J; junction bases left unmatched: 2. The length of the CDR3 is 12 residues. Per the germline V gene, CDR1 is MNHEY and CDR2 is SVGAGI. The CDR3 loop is CASIGTTYEQYF. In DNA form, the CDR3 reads TGTGCCAGCATCGGGACTACCTACGAGCAGTACTTC.

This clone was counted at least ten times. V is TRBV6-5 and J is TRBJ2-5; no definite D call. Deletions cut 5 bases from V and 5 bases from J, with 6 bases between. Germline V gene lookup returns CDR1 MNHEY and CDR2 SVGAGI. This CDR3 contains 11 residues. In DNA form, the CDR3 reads TGTGCCAGCAGTGTGGGGGAGACCCAGTACTTC. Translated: CASSVGETQYF.

CDR3: CSVEDPGTYGYTF. The CDR3 DNA follows: TGCAGCGTTGAAGATCCCGGTACCTATGGCTACACCTTC. V is TRBV29-1 and J is TRBJ1-2; the D is unclear. Germline loops: CDR1 SQVTM, CDR2 ANQGSEA. V shed 0 bases and J shed 4 bases, with 9 bases lying between them. This CDR3 spans 13 amino acids.

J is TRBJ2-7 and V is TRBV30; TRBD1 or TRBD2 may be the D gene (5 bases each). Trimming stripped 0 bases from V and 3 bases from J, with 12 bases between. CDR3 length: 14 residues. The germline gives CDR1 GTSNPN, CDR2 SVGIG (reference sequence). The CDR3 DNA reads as TGTGCCTGGAGTGTACGAGGGGCCCACTACGAGCAGTACTTC. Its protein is CAWSVRGAHYEQYF.

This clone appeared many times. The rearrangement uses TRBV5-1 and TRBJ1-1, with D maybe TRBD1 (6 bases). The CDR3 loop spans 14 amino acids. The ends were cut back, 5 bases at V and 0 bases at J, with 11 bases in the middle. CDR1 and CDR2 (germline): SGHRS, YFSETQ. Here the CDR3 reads CASRPQGLNTEAFF. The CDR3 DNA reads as TGCGCCAGCAGGCCCCAGGGGCTGAACACTGAAGCTTTCTTT.

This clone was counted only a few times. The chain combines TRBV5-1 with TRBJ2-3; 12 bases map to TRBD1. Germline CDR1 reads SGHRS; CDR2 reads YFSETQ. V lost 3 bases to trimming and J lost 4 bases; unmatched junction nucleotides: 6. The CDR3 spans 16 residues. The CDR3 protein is CASSSSGTGGSDTQYF. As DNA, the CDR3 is TGCGCCAGCAGCTCCTCAGGGACAGGGGGCTCAGATACGCAGTATTTT.

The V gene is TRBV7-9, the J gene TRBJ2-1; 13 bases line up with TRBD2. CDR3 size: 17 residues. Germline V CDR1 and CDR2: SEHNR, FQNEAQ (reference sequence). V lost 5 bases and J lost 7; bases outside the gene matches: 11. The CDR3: CASSPTGSTSGRNEQFF. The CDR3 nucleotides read TGTGCCAGCAGCCCTACCGGGTCGACTAGCGGGAGGAATGAGCAGTTCTTC.